Listed below are T cell receptor beta chains from one sample, sequenced in a study of blood T cell repertoires in COVID-19. The protocol was immunoSEQ multiplex PCR, while the TCRdb copy is restricted to in-frame clones and leaves out a portion. The sample carries 150,000 to 200,000 clones, approximately 90% recorded once. The sequenced sample was peripheral blood. These receptor sequences come from a man aged 50 or older who had recovered from COVID-19. CDR3s include the opening cysteine and the closing phenylalanine or tryptophan. A D gene is named only where the DNA matches it firmly. Not every row has a clone size; where given, it reads once, few, many or a size class.

J gene	D gene	V gene	clone size	CDR3 DNA	CDR3 protein
TRBJ2-7	NA	TRBV7-8	NA	TGTGCCAGCAGCTCGGACTCGACCTACGAGCAGTACTTC	CASSSDSTYEQYF
TRBJ2-1	TRBD2	TRBV19	NA	TGTGCCAGTAGTATTGTAACCGGACTAGCCCACAATGAGCAGTTCTTC	CASSIVTGLAHNEQFF
TRBJ2-2	TRBD2	TRBV11-2	NA	TGTGCCAGCAGCCGGGGACTAGCCGGAACGAACACCGGGGAGCTGTTTTTT	CASSRGLAGTNTGELFF
TRBJ2-1	TRBD2	TRBV19	once	TGTGCCAGTAGTATAACAGCTAGCGGGTATGAGCAGTTCTTC	CASSITASGYEQFF
TRBJ2-3	NA	TRBV7-9	NA	TGTGCCAGCAGCCCTCCGAGGCCCAACAGGGAAACAGATACGCAGTATTTT	CASSPPRPNRETDTQYF
TRBJ1-5	NA	TRBV28	NA	TGTGCCAGCAGTTTGGTGGCAGACACACAGCCCCAGCATTTT	CASSLVADTQPQHF
TRBJ2-5	NA	TRBV18	once	TGTGCCAGCTCACTTCAGGACAGTGGGGAGACCCAGTACTTC	CASSLQDSGETQYF
TRBJ2-2	TRBD2	TRBV5-5	NA	TGTGCCAGCAGCTTGAATCCTAGCGGGGGACTTGGGACCGGGGAGCTGTTTTTT	CASSLNPSGGLGTGELFF
TRBJ1-3	NA	TRBV18	once	TGTGCCAGCTCGCCTGACCATGGAGGTGGAAACACCATATATTTT	CASSPDHGGGNTIYF
TRBJ2-5	TRBD1	TRBV4-3	NA	TGCGCCAGCAGCCTTGGGGGGTGGACAGGGGAGCAAGAGACCCAGTACTTC	CASSLGGWTGEQETQYF
TRBJ2-7	TRBD1	TRBV3-1/TRBV3-2	NA	TGTGCCAGCGGACAGGCTTCCTACGAGCAGTACTTC	CASGQASYEQYF
TRBJ1-5	TRBD1	TRBV6-5	NA	TGTGCCAGCAGTCACACCGGGACAGGGAATCAGCCCCAGCATTTT	CASSHTGTGNQPQHF